A selection of T cell receptor beta chains follows, all from one sample in a study of control samples from healthy donors and cancer patients. Repertoires were generated with immunoSEQ multiplex PCR, while TCRdb's copy carries only in-frame clones and drops some. The sample gives approximately 97,000 clones, about nine tenths of which show up once; about 2.9% is in the top ten. Sequencing was done on a sample of blood. The receptors were sampled from a human donor in good health. The donor label of this sample is uncertain. Each CDR3 is given with its conserved first and last residue. D genes are given only for firm matches. Clone size is not always given. Where it is, it says once, few, many or a class for expanded clones.

V	J	D	size	DNA	CDR3
TRBV5-1	TRBJ1-2	.	.	TGCGCCAGCAGTCTCGACAAGAACTATGGCTACACCTTC	CASSLDKNYGYTF
TRBV18	TRBJ2-6	TRBD1	.	TGTGCCAGCTCACGGGGGGACAGGGCAATTGGGGCCAACGTCCTGACTTTC	CASSRGDRAIGANVLTF
TRBV6-5	TRBJ1-2	.	.	TGTGCCAGCAGTCTACAGGGCGTTTATGGCTACACCTTC	CASSLQGVYGYTF
TRBV28	TRBJ1-4	.	.	TGTGCCAGCAGCCCAAGGAGTATTTGGGCAGTTAATGAAAAACTGTTTTTT	CASSPRSIWAVNEKLFF
TRBV5-1	TRBJ2-7	TRBD1	.	TGCGCCAGCAGCCCCCTGCCCGGGACAGGGGACTACGAGCAGTACTTC	CASSPLPGTGDYEQYF
TRBV9	TRBJ2-1	TRBD2	.	TGTGCCAGCAGCGTAGCTAGCGGGGTTGTTAGTGAGCAGTTCTTC	CASSVASGVVSEQFF
TRBV28	TRBJ2-7	TRBD1	.	TGTGCCAGCAGACAGGGGGAGCCCTACGAGCAGTACTTC	CASRQGEPYEQYF
TRBV13	TRBJ2-7	.	.	TGTGCCAGCAGCCCCCGGACAGCTGGCCCCTACGAGCAGTACTTC	CASSPRTAGPYEQYF
TRBV3-1/TRBV3-2	TRBJ1-5	TRBD1	.	TGTGCCAGCAGCTTGACAGGGATTAGCAATCAGCCCCAGCATTTT	CASSLTGISNQPQHF
TRBV18	TRBJ1-1	TRBD1	once	TGTGCCAGCTCACCGGGACAGGGGGTAGTAATGAACACTGAAGCTTTCTTT	CASSPGQGVVMNTEAFF
TRBV5-8	TRBJ2-5	.	many	TGTGCCAGCAGCCCTCTTGAGACCCAGTACTTC	CASSPLETQYF
TRBV18	TRBJ2-3	.	once	TGTGCCAGCTCACCATACAGCCTCCTGACTAGCACAGATACGCAGTATTTT	CASSPYSLLTSTDTQYF
TRBV11-2	TRBJ1-2	.	.	TGTGCCAGCAGGGCTCTTGGTCTACCGGGTGGCTACACCTTC	CASRALGLPGGYTF
TRBV6-5	TRBJ2-5	.	few	TGTGCCAGCAGTTACGAAGGAAAAGGGACCCAGTACTTC	CASSYEGKGTQYF
TRBV27	TRBJ2-3	TRBD1	.	TGTGCCAGCAGCGATGGACAGGCTGGCACAGATACGCAGTATTTT	CASSDGQAGTDTQYF
TRBV6-6	TRBJ2-1	TRBD2	once	TGTGCCAGCAGTTTTACTAGCGGGGGAAACAATGAGCAGTTCTTC	CASSFTSGGNNEQFF
TRBV9	TRBJ2-5	.	.	TGTGCCAGCAGCGTAGGGGACGCGGACCAAGAGACCCAGTACTTC	CASSVGDADQETQYF
TRBV19	TRBJ1-5	.	.	TGTGCCAGTAGTATCTCGGCTCTTTATAGCAATCAGCCCCAGCATTTT	CASSISALYSNQPQHF
TRBV7-3	TRBJ2-3	.	.	TGTGCCAGCAGCTTAGGTGGGGCCACAGATACGCAGTATTTT	CASSLGGATDTQYF
TRBV6-6	TRBJ2-7	.	.	TGTGCCAGCCTAGAAATGGTTGGCTACGAGCAGTACTTC	CASLEMVGYEQYF
TRBV4-2	TRBJ1-2	TRBD1	once	TGTGCCAGCAGCCAGCGCGGCGGGACAGGGGGCCATCGGAACTATGGCTACACCTTC	CASSQRGGTGGHRNYGYTF
TRBV9	TRBJ2-2	.	.	TGTGCCAGCAGCAAGGTCCTCACCGGGGAGCTGTTTTTT	CASSKVLTGELFF
TRBV3-1/TRBV3-2	TRBJ2-5	TRBD2	.	TGTGCCAGCAGCCAATACCCTCGGATAGCGGGGCGGCTTGAGACCCAGTACTTC	CASSQYPRIAGRLETQYF
TRBV7-3	TRBJ1-1	.	once	TGTGCCAGCAGCCCCTACCCAGGGTTGGGTGCTGAAGCTTTCTTT	CASSPYPGLGAEAFF
TRBV25-1	TRBJ1-3	.	.	TGTGCCAGCAGTGAATGGTCCCAAGGGATCCGAGAGGACACCATATATTTT	CASSEWSQGIREDTIYF
TRBV24-1	TRBJ2-1	.	.	TGTGCCACCAGTGATTCCCCGCGGACAGCTTACTACAATGAGCAGTTCTTC	CATSDSPRTAYYNEQFF
TRBV19	TRBJ2-2	.	.	TGTGCCAGTAGTATTTGGTCCGGGGAGCTGTTTTTT	CASSIWSGELFF
TRBV2	TRBJ1-2	TRBD1	.	TGTGCCAGCAGTTCTAGGACAGGGGGGTATGGCTACACCTTC	CASSSRTGGYGYTF
TRBV25-1	TRBJ1-1	.	.	TGTGCCAGCAGTGAAAACGCTGAAGCTTTCTTT	CASSENAEAFF
TRBV5-6	TRBJ1-2	.	.	TGTGCCAGCAGCAGGGAAGGGGCGGGGGCGAGTTATGGCTACACCTTC	CASSREGAGASYGYTF
TRBV11-2	TRBJ1-2	.	.	TGTGCCAGCAGCTTAGGCTACCAGGGGAACTATGGCTACACCTTC	CASSLGYQGNYGYTF
TRBV9	TRBJ2-1	TRBD2	.	TGTGCCAGCAGCCCAGCAGGAGCGGGGCCCTCCAATGAGCAGTTCTTC	CASSPAGAGPSNEQFF
TRBV14	TRBJ2-1	.	.	TGTGCCAGCAGCCAAGAAAGGCGCGGCTTAAACTCCTACAATGAGCAGTTCTTC	CASSQERRGLNSYNEQFF
TRBV7-8	TRBJ1-5	.	.	TGTGCCAGCAGCCTAGAGGCGGTGAGCAATCAGCCCCAGCATTTT	CASSLEAVSNQPQHF
TRBV28	TRBJ2-4	TRBD1	.	TGTGCCAGCAGCAGAGGACAGGTAGCCAAAAACATTCAGTACTTC	CASSRGQVAKNIQYF
TRBV14	TRBJ1-6	.	.	TGTGCCAGCAGACAAACATATACTTCACCCCTCCACTTT	CASRQTYTSPLHF
TRBV7-8	TRBJ1-1	TRBD1	once	TGTGCCAGCAGCCGTGACAGGGTGGCTGAAGCTTTCTTT	CASSRDRVAEAFF
TRBV5-4	TRBJ1-4	TRBD1	few	TGTGCCAGCAGCAGGACAGGGTTAGCTAATGAAAAACTGTTTTTT	CASSRTGLANEKLFF
TRBV5-1	TRBJ2-2	.	.	TGCGCCAGCAGATTGGCTACCGGGGAGCTGTTTTTT	CASRLATGELFF
TRBV5-6	TRBJ1-1	.	.	TGTGCCAGCAGCCGACGAATGGACGAATCGAACACTGAAGCTTTCTTT	CASSRRMDESNTEAFF
TRBV21-1	TRBJ1-5	.	.	TGTGCCAGCAGCATTAGGGGGGCAGGACGGGGCAATCAGCCCCAGCATTTT	CASSIRGAGRGNQPQHF
TRBV6-5	TRBJ1-6	.	.	TGTGCCAGCAGTCAGACAGGCTCCTATAATTCACCCCTCCACTTT	CASSQTGSYNSPLHF
TRBV19	TRBJ1-3	.	.	TGTGCCAGTAGTACTATCGGGGGAAACACCATATATTTT	CASSTIGGNTIYF
TRBV5-3	TRBJ1-2	TRBD1	once	TGTGCCAGAAGCCCGGGACAGGGGGACTATGGCTACACCTTC	CARSPGQGDYGYTF
TRBV6-5	TRBJ1-4	.	.	TGTGCCAGCAGTTTGCATGCAACTAATGAAAAACTGTTTTTT	CASSLHATNEKLFF